The rows below give T cell receptor beta chains drawn from one sample of a study of beta chain features in type 1 diabetes. The method was immunoSEQ multiplex PCR; TCRdb's version includes in-frame clones alone and lacks a portion of them. This table holds hundreds of thousands of clones, 12% to 15% found once. The specimen was central memory CD4+ T cells from blood. Receptors were obtained from a man between 25 and 39 years old in good health. Both conserved end residues are part of each CDR3. The D gene is left open where the match is weak. Size values are once, few and many counts, or a class for expanded clones, and some rows have none.

size: NA; V: TRBV25-1; length: 13; J: TRBJ1-1; D: NA; CDR3: CASSDGGHLEAFF; DNA: TGTGCCAGCAGTGACGGGGGACATTTGGAAGCTTTCTTT
size: NA; V: TRBV10-3; length: 14; J: TRBJ2-3; D: NA; CDR3: CATRHGPWEDTQYF; DNA: TGTGCCACGAGGCACGGACCCTGGGAAGATACGCAGTATTTT
size: NA; V: TRBV4-3; length: 15; J: TRBJ2-3; D: TRBD2; CDR3: CASSQQTSWTDTQYF; DNA: TGCGCCAGCAGCCAACAGACTAGCTGGACAGATACGCAGTATTTT
size: NA; V: TRBV28; length: 14; J: TRBJ1-1; D: NA; CDR3: CASSLGGGRTEAFF; DNA: TGTGCCAGCAGTTTAGGAGGAGGGCGAACTGAAGCTTTCTTT
size: NA; V: TRBV9; length: 12; J: TRBJ2-5; D: NA; CDR3: CASSTGEETQYF; DNA: TGTGCCAGCAGCACTGGCGAAGAGACCCAGTACTTC
size: few; V: TRBV30; length: 13; J: TRBJ1-5; D: NA; CDR3: CAWRSGENQPQHF; DNA: TGTGCCTGGAGGTCGGGGGAAAATCAGCCCCAGCATTTT
size: NA; V: TRBV5-4; length: 14; J: TRBJ2-1; D: NA; CDR3: CASSLVQSYNEQFF; DNA: TGTGCCAGCAGCTTGGTGCAGAGCTACAATGAGCAGTTCTTC
size: NA; V: TRBV4-1; length: 15; J: TRBJ2-5; D: TRBD2; CDR3: CASSRLAVGDETQYF; DNA: TGCGCCAGCAGCCGACTAGCGGTGGGCGATGAGACCCAGTACTTC
size: NA; V: TRBV29-1; length: 13; J: TRBJ1-1; D: NA; CDR3: CSANRVGDTEAFF; DNA: TGCAGCGCCAACAGGGTAGGTGACACTGAAGCTTTCTTT
size: few; V: TRBV5-1; length: 15; J: TRBJ1-3; D: NA; CDR3: CASSLAGADGNTIYF; DNA: TGCGCCAGCAGCTTAGCAGGGGCTGATGGAAACACCATATATTTT
size: NA; V: TRBV1; length: 14; J: TRBJ2-7; D: NA; CDR3: CTSSLSGTGSEQYF; DNA: TGCACCAGCAGCCTCAGCGGGACAGGATCCGAGCAGTACTTC
size: NA; V: TRBV5-1; length: 17; J: TRBJ2-3; D: TRBD2; CDR3: CASSLDASGRGTDTQYF; DNA: TGCGCCAGCAGCTTGGACGCTAGCGGGAGGGGCACAGATACGCAGTATTTT
size: few; V: TRBV11-2; length: 15; J: TRBJ1-5; D: NA; CDR3: CASSLDGNSNQPQHF; DNA: TGTGCCAGCAGCTTAGACGGGAATAGCAATCAGCCCCAGCATTTT
size: few; V: TRBV4-3; length: 15; J: TRBJ2-5; D: NA; CDR3: CASSQEGPGRETQYF; DNA: TGCGCCAGCAGCCAAGAGGGTCCAGGGAGGGAGACCCAGTACTTC
size: many; V: TRBV7-2; length: 15; J: TRBJ1-3; D: NA; CDR3: CASSTYRSAGNTIYF; DNA: TGTGCCAGCAGTACCTACAGGTCCGCCGGAAACACCATATATTTT
size: NA; V: TRBV11-2; length: 13; J: TRBJ1-1; D: NA; CDR3: CASSQDMNTEAFF; DNA: TGTGCCAGCAGCCAGGACATGAACACTGAAGCTTTCTTT
size: NA; V: TRBV5-5; length: 16; J: TRBJ2-1; D: NA; CDR3: CASSQEAEGAYNEQFF; DNA: TGCGCCAGCAGCCAAGAAGCGGAGGGAGCCTACAATGAGCAGTTCTTC
size: NA; V: TRBV7-2; length: 15; J: TRBJ2-3; D: TRBD2; CDR3: CASSKSGSSTDTQYF; DNA: TGTGCCAGCAGCAAGAGCGGGAGTAGCACAGATACGCAGTATTTT
size: NA; V: TRBV7-2; length: 16; J: TRBJ1-5; D: NA; CDR3: CASSQDTQAAVYSQHF; DNA: TGCGCCAGCAGCCAAGACACACAGGCCGCGGTTTACTCCCAGCATTTT
size: few; V: TRBV5-4; length: 14; J: TRBJ1-1; D: NA; CDR3: CASSPGSRFGEAFF; DNA: TGTGCCAGCAGCCCAGGGTCCCGCTTCGGTGAAGCTTTCTTT
size: NA; V: TRBV6-5; length: 12; J: TRBJ2-5; D: NA; CDR3: CASTKAGETQYF; DNA: TGTGCCAGCACAAAAGCCGGGGAGACCCAGTACTTC
size: NA; V: TRBV14; length: 11; J: TRBJ2-4; D: NA; CDR3: CASSFRDIQYF; DNA: TGTGCCAGCAGCTTCCGGGACATTCAGTACTTC
size: many; V: TRBV5-1; length: 14; J: TRBJ2-7; D: TRBD1; CDR3: CASSSGQGYYEQYF; DNA: TGCGCCAGCAGCTCAGGACAGGGCTACTACGAGCAGTACTTC
size: few; V: TRBV30; length: 12; J: TRBJ2-1; D: NA; CDR3: CAWSSTYNEQFF; DNA: TGTGCCTGGAGTTCCACTTACAATGAGCAGTTCTTC
size: few; V: TRBV5-4; length: 12; J: TRBJ2-1; D: NA; CDR3: CASGQGYNEQFF; DNA: TGTGCCAGCGGCCAGGGTTACAATGAGCAGTTCTTC
size: NA; V: TRBV5-5; length: 12; J: TRBJ2-3; D: NA; CDR3: CASSLLMDTQYF; DNA: TGTGCCAGCAGCTTGTTAATGGATACGCAGTATTTT
size: few; V: TRBV19; length: 15; J: TRBJ1-1; D: NA; CDR3: CASSIETALTAGAFF; DNA: TGTGCCAGTAGTATCGAGACGGCTCTAACCGCGGGAGCTTTCTTT
size: few; V: TRBV7-6; length: 14; J: TRBJ2-3; D: NA; CDR3: CASSLYPGADTQYF; DNA: TGTGCCAGCAGCTTATACCCGGGGGCAGATACGCAGTATTTT
size: NA; V: TRBV9; length: 13; J: TRBJ2-3; D: TRBD2; CDR3: CASSPGSGGPQYF; DNA: TGTGCCAGCAGCCCTGGGAGCGGGGGTCCGCAGTATTTT
size: few; V: TRBV7-2; length: 17; J: TRBJ1-6; D: NA; CDR3: CASSLDRNPSYNSPLHF; DNA: TGTGCCAGCAGCTTAGACCGGAATCCCTCCTATAATTCACCCCTCCACTTT
size: NA; V: TRBV19; length: 16; J: TRBJ1-5; D: NA; CDR3: CASRQDSGTSYQPQHF; DNA: TGTGCCAGTAGACAGGACTCAGGGACTTCATATCAGCCCCAGCATTTT
size: NA; V: TRBV11-3; length: 12; J: TRBJ2-3; D: TRBD2; CDR3: CASTRSSGTQYF; DNA: TGTGCCAGCACTAGGTCTAGCGGTACGCAGTATTTT
size: few; V: TRBV27; length: 18; J: TRBJ2-3; D: TRBD2; CDR3: CASSLLASSGGWADTQYF; DNA: TGTGCCAGCAGCCTTTTGGCCTCTAGCGGGGGTTGGGCAGATACGCAGTATTTT
size: few; V: TRBV6-5; length: 13; J: TRBJ2-1; D: TRBD2; CDR3: CASGPGGPSEQFF; DNA: TGTGCCAGCGGTCCGGGGGGGCCCAGTGAGCAGTTCTTC